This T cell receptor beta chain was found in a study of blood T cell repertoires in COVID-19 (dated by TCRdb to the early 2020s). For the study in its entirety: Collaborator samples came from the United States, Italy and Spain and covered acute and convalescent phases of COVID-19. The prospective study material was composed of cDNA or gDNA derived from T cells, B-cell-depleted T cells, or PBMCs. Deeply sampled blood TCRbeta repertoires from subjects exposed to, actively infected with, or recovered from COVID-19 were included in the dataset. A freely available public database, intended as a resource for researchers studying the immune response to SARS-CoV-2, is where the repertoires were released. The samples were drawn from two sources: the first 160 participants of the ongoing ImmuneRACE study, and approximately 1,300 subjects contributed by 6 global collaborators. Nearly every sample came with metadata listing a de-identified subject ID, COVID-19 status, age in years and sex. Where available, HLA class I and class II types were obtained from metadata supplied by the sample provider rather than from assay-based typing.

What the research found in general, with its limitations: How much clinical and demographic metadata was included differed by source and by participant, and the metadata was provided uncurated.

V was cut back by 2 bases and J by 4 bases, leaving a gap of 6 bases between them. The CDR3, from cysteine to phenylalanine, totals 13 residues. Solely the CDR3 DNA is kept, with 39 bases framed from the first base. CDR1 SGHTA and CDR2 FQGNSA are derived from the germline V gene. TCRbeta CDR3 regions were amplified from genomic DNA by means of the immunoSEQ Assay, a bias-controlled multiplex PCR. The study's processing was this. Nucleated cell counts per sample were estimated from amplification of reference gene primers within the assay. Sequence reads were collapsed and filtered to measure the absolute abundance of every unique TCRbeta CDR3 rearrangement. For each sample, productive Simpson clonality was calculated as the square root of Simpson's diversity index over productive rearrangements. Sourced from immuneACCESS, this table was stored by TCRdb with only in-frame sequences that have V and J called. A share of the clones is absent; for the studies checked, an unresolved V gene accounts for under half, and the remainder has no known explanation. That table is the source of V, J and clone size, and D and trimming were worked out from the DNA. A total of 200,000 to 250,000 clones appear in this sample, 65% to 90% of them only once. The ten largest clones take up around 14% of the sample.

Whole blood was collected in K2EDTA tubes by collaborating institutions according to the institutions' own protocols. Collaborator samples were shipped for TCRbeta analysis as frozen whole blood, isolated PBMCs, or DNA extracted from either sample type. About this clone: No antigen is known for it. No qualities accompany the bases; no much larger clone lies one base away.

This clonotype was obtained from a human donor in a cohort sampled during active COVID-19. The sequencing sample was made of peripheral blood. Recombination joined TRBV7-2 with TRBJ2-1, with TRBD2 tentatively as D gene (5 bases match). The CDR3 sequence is CASSLLAYNEQFF. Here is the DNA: TGTGCCAGCAGCTTACTAGCTTACAATGAGCAGTTCTTC.